This entry lists 15 T cell receptor beta chains sequenced from one sample in a study of T-cell reconstitution after alpha-beta-depleted transplantation in children (TCRdb year 2016). The library relied on PCR. Sequencing was performed on an Illumina HiSeq 2500. To normalize quantification of the TCRbeta repertoire, the TCR libraries were built with molecular barcoding that relied on unique molecular identifiers. TCRdb reanalyzed the raw reads on its own, using fastp at Q25 for trimming and MiXCR for clone calling, and kept in-frame beta chains. Rows matching on CDR3 protein sequence are summarized as one entry with the most common DNA and genes. The table for this sample lists some 550,000 distinct CDR3 sequences; 18% of them were counted only once. In total, the top ten clones hold approximately 3% of the sample. This sample comprised PBMCs from the stem cell graft donor, obtained from the stem cell graft. These receptors all come from a human donor who donated a stem cell graft to a child with acute lymphoblastic leukemia.

The genes are TRBV5-1 and TRBJ2-1; TRBD2 aligns across 8 bases. Germline assignment: CDR1 SGHRS and CDR2 YFSETQ. The CDR3 is 15 amino acids. With 1 base clipped from V and 6 bases from J, the junction kept 6 bases outside the gene matches. CDR3 nucleotide sequence: TGCGCCAGCAGCTTGAGCGGGAGCCCTCTCAATGAGCAGTTCTTC. Translated, it gives CASSLSGSPLNEQFF.

V and J are TRBV10-3 and TRBJ2-5; D gene uncertain. The CDR3 consists of 15 residues. Germline loops: CDR1 ENHRY, CDR2 SYGVKD. Deletions cut 0 bases from V and 5 bases from J, with 13 bases between. The CDR3 reads CAISESASLGETQYF. The CDR3 DNA reads as TGTGCCATCAGTGAGTCCGCCTCCCTAGGGGAGACCCAGTACTTC.

This clonotype appeared a few times. CDR3: CASVTNTEAFF. The CDR3 DNA reads as TGTGCCAGCGTTACTAACACTGAAGCTTTCTTT. The chain joins TRBV7-6 to TRBJ1-1; D call uncertain. Per the germline V gene, CDR1 is SGHVS and CDR2 is FNYEAQ. This CDR3 spans 11 amino acids. V was shortened by 8 bases and J by 2 bases, with 6 bases between the two germline ends.

V gene TRBV11-2 combines with J gene TRBJ2-7; the match to TRBD1 covers 7 bases. Looked up from germline, CDR1 is SGHAT and CDR2 is FQNNGV. V was pared by 0 bases and J by 0 bases, with 5 bases of the junction left unmatched. There are 16 residues in the CDR3. The CDR3 DNA sequence: TGTGCCAGCAGCTTAGATTGGAGACAGGGCTCCTACGAGCAGTACTTC. It specifies CASSLDWRQGSYEQYF.

This chain connects TRBV20-1 to TRBJ2-1; TRBD2 matches 8 bases. After removal of 7 bases from V and 8 bases from J, the junction contained 13 bases not matched to a gene. This CDR3 region has 14 residues. Germline V CDR1 and CDR2: DFQATT, SNEGSKA (reference sequence). The CDR3 loop reads CSGPGLVGSDEQFF. The CDR3 DNA is TGCAGTGGGCCGGGACTAGTAGGTTCGGATGAGCAGTTCTTC.

The chain has TRBV2 and TRBJ2-2; TRBD1 is a possible D gene (5 bases). Germline assignment: CDR1 SNHLY and CDR2 FYNNEI. CDR3 length: 15 residues. V lost 7 bases and J lost 0, with 12 bases in between. The CDR3 sequence: CASNSGYPNTGELFF. DNA of the CDR3: TGTGCCAGCAACTCAGGGTATCCGAACACCGGGGAGCTGTTTTTT.

The J gene is TRBJ2-3, the V gene TRBV6-4, with a possible D match to TRBD2 (6 bases). Germline CDR1 reads MRHNA; CDR2 reads SNTAGT. The CDR3 consists of 14 residues. V gave up 2 bases and J gave up 0 bases, with 6 bases separating them. The CDR3 DNA reads TGTGCCAGCAGTGACGGGACTAGCACAGATACGCAGTATTTT. This sequence encodes CASSDGTSTDTQYF.

This clonotype appeared a few times. The chain joins TRBV7-6 to TRBJ2-5; TRBD2 aligns across 9 bases. V trimming: 3 bases; J trimming: 5 bases; junction bases outside the gene matches: 7. The CDR3 loop spans 15 amino acids. Germline assignment: CDR1 SGHVS and CDR2 FNYEAQ. For the CDR3, the DNA is TGTGCCAGCAGCTTTCCAGCGGGAGGATGGGAGACCCAGTACTTC. It encodes CASSFPAGGWETQYF. The whole variable domain, remainder taken from reference TRBV7-6 and TRBJ2-5, is GAGVSQSPRYKVTKRGQDVALRCDPISGHVSLYWYRQALGQGPEFLTYFNYEAQQDKSGLPNDRFSAERPEGSISTLTIQRTEQRDSAMYRCASSFPAGGWETQYFGPGTRLLVL.

This sequence joins TRBV7-9 and TRBJ2-1; 10 nucleotides agree with TRBD2. The V gene end was trimmed by 5 bases and the J gene end by 4 bases; junction bases not matched to a gene: 11. Germline V gene data show CDR1 as SEHNR and CDR2 as FQNEAQ (reference sequence). CDR3 length: 17 amino acids. The CDR3 DNA is TGTGCCAGCAGCCCTTGGCGCGGACTAGCGGTATACAATGAGCAGTTCTTC. This encodes CASSPWRGLAVYNEQFF.

This clonotype showed up just a few times. The chain has TRBV6-5 and TRBJ2-2; D uncertain. CDR1 is MNHEY and CDR2 is SVGAGI in the germline V gene. Trimming removed 0 bases at V and 10 bases at J, with 9 bases between. This CDR3 region has 13 residues. CDR3 protein: CASSYSGPKELFF. The CDR3 nucleotides are TGTGCCAGCAGTTACTCCGGGCCGAAGGAGCTGTTTTTT.

CDR3 coding DNA: TGTGCCAGCAGCCGGCAGACTAATCAGCCCCAGCATTTT. It specifies CASSRQTNQPQHF. The chain combines TRBV11-2 with TRBJ1-5; unclear D gene. The CDR3 contains 13 residues. Trimming took off 5 bases at V and 4 bases at J, with 9 bases between the two ends. Germline assignment: CDR1 SGHAT and CDR2 FQNNGV.

This clonotype was picked up a small number of times. The chain couples TRBV27 to TRBJ2-1; TRBD2 might be the D (6 bases). Trimming removed 1 base from V and 4 bases from J, with 14 bases in between. CDR1 is MNHEY, CDR2 SMNVEV, per germline (reference sequence). The CDR3 loop spans 16 amino acids. The chain's CDR3 is CASSLLSSEPYNEQFF. The CDR3 DNA reads as TGTGCCAGCAGTTTATTGTCTAGCGAGCCGTACAATGAGCAGTTCTTC.

The gene calls are TRBV5-1 and TRBJ2-7; D is perhaps TRBD1 (5 bases). The CDR3 contains 14 residues. Trimming cost V 2 bases and J 2 bases, with 11 bases left between them. The germline CDR1 and CDR2 sequences are SGHRS and YFSETQ. DNA for the CDR3: TGCGCCAGCAGCTTATTAAGGGGCCCCTACGAGCAGTACTTC. As protein: CASSLLRGPYEQYF.

The chain recombines TRBV20-1 with TRBJ2-3; D is perhaps TRBD2 (6 bases). V shed 6 bases and J shed 6 bases, with 25 bases lying between them. CDR3 length: 16 residues. Per germline, CDR1 DFQATT and CDR2 SNEGSKA (reference sequence). The CDR3 DNA sequence: TGCAGTGCGACGCCTAGACTAGATATCTGGAGTGATACGCAGTATTTT. It yields the protein CSATPRLDIWSDTQYF.

The V call is TRBV12-3 or TRBV12-4, the J call TRBJ2-3, with 7 nucleotides matching TRBD1. After removal of 6 bases from V and 3 bases from J, the junction contained 9 bases not matched to a gene. This CDR3 is built from 15 residues. CDR3 sequence reads: CASSLDRVATDTQYF. CDR3 DNA sequence: TGTGCCAGCAGCCTAGACAGGGTAGCTACAGATACGCAGTATTTT.